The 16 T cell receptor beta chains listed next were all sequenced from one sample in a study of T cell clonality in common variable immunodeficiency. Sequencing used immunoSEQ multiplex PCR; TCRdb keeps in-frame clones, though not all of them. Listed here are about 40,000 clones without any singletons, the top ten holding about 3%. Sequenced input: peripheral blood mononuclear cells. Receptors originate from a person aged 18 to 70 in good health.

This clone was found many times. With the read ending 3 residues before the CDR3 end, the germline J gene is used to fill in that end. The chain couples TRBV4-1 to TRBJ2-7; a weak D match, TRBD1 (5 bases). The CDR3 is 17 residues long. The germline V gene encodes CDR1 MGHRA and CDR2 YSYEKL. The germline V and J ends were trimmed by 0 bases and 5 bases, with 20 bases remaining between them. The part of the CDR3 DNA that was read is TGCGCCAGCAGCCAAGAAAAATACCGGCAGGGAATGGACGAG. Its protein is CASSQEKYRQGMDE. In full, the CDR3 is CASSQEKYRQGMDEQYF.

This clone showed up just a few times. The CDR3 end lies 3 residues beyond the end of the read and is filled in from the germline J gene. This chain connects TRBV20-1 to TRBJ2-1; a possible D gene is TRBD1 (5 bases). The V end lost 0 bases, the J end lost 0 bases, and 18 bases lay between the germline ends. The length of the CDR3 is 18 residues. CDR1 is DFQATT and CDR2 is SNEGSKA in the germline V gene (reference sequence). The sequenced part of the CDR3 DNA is TGCAGTGCTAGAGATCTATCCGGCGGACAAAGCTCCTACAATGAG. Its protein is CSARDLSGGQSSYNE. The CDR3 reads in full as CSARDLSGGQSSYNEQFF.

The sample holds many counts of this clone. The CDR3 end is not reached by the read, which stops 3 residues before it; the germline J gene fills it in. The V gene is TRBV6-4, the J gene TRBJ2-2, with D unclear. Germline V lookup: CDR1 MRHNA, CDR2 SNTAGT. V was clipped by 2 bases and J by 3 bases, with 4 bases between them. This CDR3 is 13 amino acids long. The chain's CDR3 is CASSDSDTGELFF. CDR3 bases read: TGTGCCAGCAGTGACAGCGACACCGGGGAG.

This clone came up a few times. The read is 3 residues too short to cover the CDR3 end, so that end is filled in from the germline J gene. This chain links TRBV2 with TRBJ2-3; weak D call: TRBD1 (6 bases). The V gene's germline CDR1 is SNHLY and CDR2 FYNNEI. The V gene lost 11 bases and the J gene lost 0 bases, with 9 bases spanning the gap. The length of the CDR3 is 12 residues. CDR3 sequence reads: CAGGQSTDTQYF. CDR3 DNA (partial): TGTGCCGGGGGCCAAAGCACAGATACG.

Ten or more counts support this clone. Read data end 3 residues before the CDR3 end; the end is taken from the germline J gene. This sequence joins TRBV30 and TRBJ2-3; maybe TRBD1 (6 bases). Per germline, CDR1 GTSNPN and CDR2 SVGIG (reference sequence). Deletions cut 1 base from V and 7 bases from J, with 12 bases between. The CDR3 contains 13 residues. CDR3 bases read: TGTGCCTGGAGTGCCTACAGGGCACATACG. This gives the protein CAWSAYRAHT. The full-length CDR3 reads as CAWSAYRAHTQYF. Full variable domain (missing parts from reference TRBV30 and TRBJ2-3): SQTIHQWPATLVQPVGSPLSLECTVEGTSNPNLYWYRQAAGRGLQLLFYSVGIGQISSEVPQNLSASRPQDRQFILSSKKLLLSDSGFYLCAWSAYRAHTQYFGPGTRLTVL.

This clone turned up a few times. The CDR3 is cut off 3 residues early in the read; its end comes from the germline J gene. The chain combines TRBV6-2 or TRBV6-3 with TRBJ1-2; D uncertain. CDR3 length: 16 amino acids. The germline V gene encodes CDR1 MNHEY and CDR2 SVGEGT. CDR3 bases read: TGTGCCAGCAGTTACTCGCCCGGGTCTCCCCACTACGAC. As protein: CASSYSPGSPHYD. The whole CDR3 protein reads CASSYSPGSPHYDYTF.

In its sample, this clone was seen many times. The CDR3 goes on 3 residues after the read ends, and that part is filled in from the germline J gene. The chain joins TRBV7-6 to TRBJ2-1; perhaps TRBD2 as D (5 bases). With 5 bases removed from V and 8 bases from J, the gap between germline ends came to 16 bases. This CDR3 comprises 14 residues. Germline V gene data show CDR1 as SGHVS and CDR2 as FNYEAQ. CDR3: CASSARASRHEQFF. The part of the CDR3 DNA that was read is TGTGCCAGCAGCGCAAGGGCTAGCAGGCATGAG.

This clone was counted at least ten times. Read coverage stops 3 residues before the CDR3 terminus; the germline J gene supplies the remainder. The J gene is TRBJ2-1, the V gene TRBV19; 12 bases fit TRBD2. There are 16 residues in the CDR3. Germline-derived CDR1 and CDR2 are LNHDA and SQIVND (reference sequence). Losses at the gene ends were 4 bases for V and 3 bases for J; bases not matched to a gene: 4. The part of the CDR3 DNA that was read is TGTGCCAGTAGTAAGACTAGCGGGAGAGTCTACAATGAG. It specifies CASSKTSGRVYNE. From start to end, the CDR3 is CASSKTSGRVYNEQFF.

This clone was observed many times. The CDR3 sequence is CSARDAARQNTGELFF. CDR3 DNA (partial): TGCAGTGCTAGAGATGCGGCCCGCCAGAACACCGGGGAG. The chain recombines TRBV20-1 with TRBJ2-2; D unclear. The read halts 3 residues ahead of the CDR3 end, with the missing end drawn from the germline J gene. Trimming shortened V by 0 bases and J by 1 base, and 12 bases separated the two germline ends. The CDR3 extends over 16 amino acids. From germline, CDR1 is DFQATT and CDR2 SNEGSKA (reference sequence).

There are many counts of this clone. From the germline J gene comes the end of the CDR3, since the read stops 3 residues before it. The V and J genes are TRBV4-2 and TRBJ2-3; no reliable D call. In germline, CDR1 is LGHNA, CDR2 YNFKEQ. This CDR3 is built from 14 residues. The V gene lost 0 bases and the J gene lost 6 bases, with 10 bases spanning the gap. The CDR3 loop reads CASSQDPRSDTQYF. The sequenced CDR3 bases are TGTGCCAGCAGCCAAGACCCCAGATCGGATACG.

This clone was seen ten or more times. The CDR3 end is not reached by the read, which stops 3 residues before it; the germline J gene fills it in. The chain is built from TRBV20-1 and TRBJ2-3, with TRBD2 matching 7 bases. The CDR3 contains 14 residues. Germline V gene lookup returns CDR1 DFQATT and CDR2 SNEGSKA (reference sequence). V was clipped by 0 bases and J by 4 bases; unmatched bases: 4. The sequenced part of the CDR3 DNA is TGCAGTGCTAGAGACTCTAGCGGCGCAGATACG. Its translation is CSARDSSGADT. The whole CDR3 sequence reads CSARDSSGADTQYF.

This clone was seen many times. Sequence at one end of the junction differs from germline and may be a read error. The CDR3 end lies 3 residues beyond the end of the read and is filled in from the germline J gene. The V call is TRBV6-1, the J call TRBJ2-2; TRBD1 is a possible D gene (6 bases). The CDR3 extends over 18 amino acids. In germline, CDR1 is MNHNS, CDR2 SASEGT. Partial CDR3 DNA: TGTGCCAGCAGTCAAGCCCAACAGGGTAGAAGGGCCACCGGGGAG. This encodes CASSQAQQGRRATGE. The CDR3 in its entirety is CASSQAQQGRRATGELFF.

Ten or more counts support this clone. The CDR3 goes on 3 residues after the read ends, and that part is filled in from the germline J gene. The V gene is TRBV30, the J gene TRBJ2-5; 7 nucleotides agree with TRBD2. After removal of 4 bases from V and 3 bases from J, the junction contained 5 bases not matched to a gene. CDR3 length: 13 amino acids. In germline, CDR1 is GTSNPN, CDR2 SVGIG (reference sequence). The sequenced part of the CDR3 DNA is TGTGCCTGGACGGGGGGTGCTGAAGAGACC. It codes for CAWTGGAEET. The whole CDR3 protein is CAWTGGAEETQYF.

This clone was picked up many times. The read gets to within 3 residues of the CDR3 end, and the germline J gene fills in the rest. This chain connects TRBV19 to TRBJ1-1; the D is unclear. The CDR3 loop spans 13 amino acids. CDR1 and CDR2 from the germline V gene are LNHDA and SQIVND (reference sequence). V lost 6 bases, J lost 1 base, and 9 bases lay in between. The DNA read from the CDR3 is TGTGCCAGTAGCCGGTATGCGAACACTGAA. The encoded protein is CASSRYANTE. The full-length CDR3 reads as CASSRYANTEAFF.

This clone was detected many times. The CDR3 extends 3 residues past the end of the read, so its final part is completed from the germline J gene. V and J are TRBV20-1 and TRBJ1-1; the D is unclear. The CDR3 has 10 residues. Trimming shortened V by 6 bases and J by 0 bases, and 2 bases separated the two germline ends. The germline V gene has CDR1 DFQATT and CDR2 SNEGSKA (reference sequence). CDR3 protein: CSAVNTEAFF. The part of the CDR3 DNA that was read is TGCAGTGCCGTGAACACTGAA.

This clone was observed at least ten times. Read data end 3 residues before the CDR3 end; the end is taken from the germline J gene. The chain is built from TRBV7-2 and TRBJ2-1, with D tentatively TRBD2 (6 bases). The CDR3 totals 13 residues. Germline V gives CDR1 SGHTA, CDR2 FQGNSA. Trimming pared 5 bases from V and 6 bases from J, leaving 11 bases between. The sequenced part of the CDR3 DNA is TGTGCCAGCAGCATACCGACTAGCAATGAG. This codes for CASSIPTSNE. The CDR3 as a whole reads CASSIPTSNEQFF.